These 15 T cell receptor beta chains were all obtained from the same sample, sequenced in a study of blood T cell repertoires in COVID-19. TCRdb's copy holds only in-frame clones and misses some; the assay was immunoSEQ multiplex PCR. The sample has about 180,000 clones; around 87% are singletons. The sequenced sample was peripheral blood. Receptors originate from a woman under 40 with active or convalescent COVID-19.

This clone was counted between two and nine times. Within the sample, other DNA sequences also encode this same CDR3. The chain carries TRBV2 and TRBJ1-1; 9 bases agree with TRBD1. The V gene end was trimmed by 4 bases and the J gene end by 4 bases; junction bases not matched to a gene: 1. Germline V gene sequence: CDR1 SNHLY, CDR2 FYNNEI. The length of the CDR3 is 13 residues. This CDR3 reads CASSGQGGTEAFF. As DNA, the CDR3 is TGTGCCAGCAGTGGACAGGGGGGCACTGAAGCTTTCTTT.

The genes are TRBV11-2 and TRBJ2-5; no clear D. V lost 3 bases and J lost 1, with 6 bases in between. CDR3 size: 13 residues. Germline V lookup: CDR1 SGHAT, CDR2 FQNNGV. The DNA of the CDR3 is TGTGCCAGCAGCTTTTACATCCAAGAGACCCAGTACTTC. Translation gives CASSFYIQETQYF.

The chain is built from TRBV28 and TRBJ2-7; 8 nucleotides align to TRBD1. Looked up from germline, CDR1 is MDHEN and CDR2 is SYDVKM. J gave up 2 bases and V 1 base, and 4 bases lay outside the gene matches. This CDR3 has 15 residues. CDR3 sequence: CASSLYDRGPYEQYF. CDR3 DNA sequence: TGTGCCAGCAGTTTATATGACAGGGGCCCCTACGAGCAGTACTTC.

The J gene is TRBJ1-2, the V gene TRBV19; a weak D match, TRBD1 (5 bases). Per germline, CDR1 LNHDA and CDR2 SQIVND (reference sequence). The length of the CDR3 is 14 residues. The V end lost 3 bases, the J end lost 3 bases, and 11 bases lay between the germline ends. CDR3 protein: CASSIGGGDYGYTF. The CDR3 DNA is TGTGCCAGTAGTATCGGCGGGGGGGACTATGGCTACACCTTC.

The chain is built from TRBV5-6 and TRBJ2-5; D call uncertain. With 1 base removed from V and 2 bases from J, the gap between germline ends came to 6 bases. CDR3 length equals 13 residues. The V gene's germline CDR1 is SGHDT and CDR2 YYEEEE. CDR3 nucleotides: TGTGCCAGCAGCTTGTACAGACAAGAGACCCAGTACTTC. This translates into CASSLYRQETQYF.

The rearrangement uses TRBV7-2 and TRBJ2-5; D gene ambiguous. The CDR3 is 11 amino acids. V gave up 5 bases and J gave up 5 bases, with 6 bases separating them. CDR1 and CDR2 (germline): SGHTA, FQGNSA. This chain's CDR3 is CASSPAETQYF. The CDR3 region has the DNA TGTGCCAGCAGCCCTGCGGAGACCCAGTACTTC.

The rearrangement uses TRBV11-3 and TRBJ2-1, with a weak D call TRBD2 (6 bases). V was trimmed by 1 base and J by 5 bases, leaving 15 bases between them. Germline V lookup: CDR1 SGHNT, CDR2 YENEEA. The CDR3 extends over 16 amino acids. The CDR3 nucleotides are TGTGCCAGCAGCTTAGGGTTTCGGGGGAGCGACAATGAGCAGTTCTTC. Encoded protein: CASSLGFRGSDNEQFF.

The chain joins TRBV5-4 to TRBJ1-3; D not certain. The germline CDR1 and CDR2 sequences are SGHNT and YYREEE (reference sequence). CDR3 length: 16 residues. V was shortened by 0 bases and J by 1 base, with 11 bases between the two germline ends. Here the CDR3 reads CASSLGGQVSGNTIYF. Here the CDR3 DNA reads TGTGCCAGCAGCTTGGGAGGGCAGGTATCTGGAAACACCATATATTTT.

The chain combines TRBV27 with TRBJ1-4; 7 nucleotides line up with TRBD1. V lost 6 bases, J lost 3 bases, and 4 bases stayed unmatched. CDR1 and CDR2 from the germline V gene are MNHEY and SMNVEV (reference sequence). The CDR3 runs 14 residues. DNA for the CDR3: TGTGCCAGCAGCCAACAGGGGTCTAATGAAAAACTGTTTTTT. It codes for CASSQQGSNEKLFF. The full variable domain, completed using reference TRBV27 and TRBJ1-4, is EAQVTQNPRYLITVTGKKLTVTCSQNMNHEYMSWYRQDPGLGLRQIYYSMNVEVTDKGDVPEGYKVSRKEKRNFPLILESPSPNQTSLYFCASSQQGSNEKLFFGSGTQLSVL.

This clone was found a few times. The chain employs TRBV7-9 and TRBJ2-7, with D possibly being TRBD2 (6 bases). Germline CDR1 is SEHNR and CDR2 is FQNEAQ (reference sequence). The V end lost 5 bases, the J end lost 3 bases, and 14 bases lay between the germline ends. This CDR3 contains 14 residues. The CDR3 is CASSPMTGDYEQYF. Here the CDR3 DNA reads TGTGCCAGCAGCCCGATGACGGGAGACTACGAGCAGTACTTC.

CDR3 protein: CASSLVRNLETQYF. The CDR3 DNA reads as TGTGCCAGCAGTTTGGTCAGGAACCTAGAGACCCAGTACTTC. The chain has TRBV28 and TRBJ2-5; D is unclear. The germline V gene has CDR1 MDHEN and CDR2 SYDVKM. V was shortened by 3 bases and J by 4 bases, with 12 bases between the two germline ends. The CDR3 consists of 14 residues.

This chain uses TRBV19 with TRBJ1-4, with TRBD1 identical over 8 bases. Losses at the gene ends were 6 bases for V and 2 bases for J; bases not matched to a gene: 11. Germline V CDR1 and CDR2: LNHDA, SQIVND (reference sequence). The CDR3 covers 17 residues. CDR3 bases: TGTGCCAGTAGCCTGCGGGCAGGGGGCATGACTAATGAAAAACTGTTTTTT. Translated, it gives CASSLRAGGMTNEKLFF.

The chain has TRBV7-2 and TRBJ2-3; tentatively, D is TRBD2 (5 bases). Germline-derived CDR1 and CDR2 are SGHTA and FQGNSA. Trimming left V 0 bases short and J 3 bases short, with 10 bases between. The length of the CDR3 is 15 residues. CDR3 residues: CASSLAGVGTDTQYF. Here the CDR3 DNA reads TGTGCCAGCAGCTTAGCGGGAGTTGGTACAGATACGCAGTATTTT.

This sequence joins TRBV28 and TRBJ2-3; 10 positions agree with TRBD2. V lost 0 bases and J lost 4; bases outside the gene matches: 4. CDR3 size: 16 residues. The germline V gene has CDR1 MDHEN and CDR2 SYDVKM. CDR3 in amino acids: CASSLWASGSPDTQYF. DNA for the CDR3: TGTGCCAGCAGTTTATGGGCTAGCGGGAGCCCAGATACGCAGTATTTT.

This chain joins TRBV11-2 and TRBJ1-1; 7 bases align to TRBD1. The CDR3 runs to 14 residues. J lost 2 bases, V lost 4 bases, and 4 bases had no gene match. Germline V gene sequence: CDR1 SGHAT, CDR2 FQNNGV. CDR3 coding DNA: TGTGCCAGCAGCTCGACAGGGTTAAACACTGAAGCTTTCTTT. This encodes CASSSTGLNTEAFF.